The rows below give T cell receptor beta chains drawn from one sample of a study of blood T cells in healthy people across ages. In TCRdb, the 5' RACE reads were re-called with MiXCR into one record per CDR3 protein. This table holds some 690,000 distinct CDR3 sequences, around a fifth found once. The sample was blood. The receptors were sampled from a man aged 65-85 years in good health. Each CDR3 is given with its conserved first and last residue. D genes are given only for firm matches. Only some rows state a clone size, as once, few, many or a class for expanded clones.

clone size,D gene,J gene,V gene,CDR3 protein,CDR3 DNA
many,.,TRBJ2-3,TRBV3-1,CASSSPGAPDTQYF,TGTGCCAGCAGCTCCCCGGGAGCCCCAGATACGCAGTATTTT
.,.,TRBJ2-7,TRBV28,CASSRRMSASYEQYF,TGTGCCAGCTCAAGAAGGATGTCAGCCTCCTACGAGCAGTACTTC
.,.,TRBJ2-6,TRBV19,CASMRAGANVLTF,TGCGCCAGTATGCGAGCTGGGGCCAACGTCCTGACTTTC
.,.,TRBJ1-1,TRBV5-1,CASSSGHQYTEAFF,TGCGCCAGCAGCTCGGGACACCAATACACTGAAGCTTTCTTT
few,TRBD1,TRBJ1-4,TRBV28,CASSWDRPNEKLFF,TGTGCCAGCAGTTGGGACAGGCCTAATGAAAAACTGTTTTTT
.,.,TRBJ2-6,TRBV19,CASTPPRSGANVLTF,TGTGCCAGTACCCCGCCCCGCTCTGGGGCCAACGTCCTGACTTTC
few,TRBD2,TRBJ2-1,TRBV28,CASSSPTSGRASEQFF,TGTGCCAGCAGTTCCCCGACTAGCGGGAGGGCCAGTGAGCAGTTCTTC
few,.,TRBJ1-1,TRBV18,CASSPPVVAGGAEAFF,TGTGCCAGCTCACCCCCGGTGGTGGCCGGGGGGGCTGAAGCTTTCTTT
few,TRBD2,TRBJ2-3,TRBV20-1,CSARDLVAGRADTQYF,TGCAGTGCTAGAGATCTAGTAGCGGGTAGGGCAGATACGCAGTATTTT
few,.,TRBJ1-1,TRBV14,CASSHAGMNTEAFF,TGTGCCAGCAGCCATGCAGGCATGAACACTGAAGCTTTCTTT
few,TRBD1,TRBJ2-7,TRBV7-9,CASSQTGTGYYEQYF,TGTGCCAGCAGTCAAACCGGGACAGGGTATTACGAGCAGTACTTC
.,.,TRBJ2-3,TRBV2,CASSEREARRDTQYF,TGTGCCAGCAGTGAAAGGGAGGCTAGAAGGGATACGCAGTATTTT
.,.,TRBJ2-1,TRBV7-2,CASSLAAVEQFF,TGTGCCAGCAGCTTAGCGGCTGTTGAGCAGTTCTTC
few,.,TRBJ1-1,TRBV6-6,CASSQYTEAFF,TGTGCCAGCAGTCAATACACTGAAGCTTTCTTT
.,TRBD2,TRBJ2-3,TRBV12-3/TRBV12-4,CASRALLVAGADTQYF,TGTGCCAGCAGGGCCCTCTTGGTAGCGGGGGCAGATACGCAGTATTTT
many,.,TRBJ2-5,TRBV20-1,CSASPSMETQYF,TGCAGTGCTAGTCCTAGTATGGAGACCCAGTACTTC
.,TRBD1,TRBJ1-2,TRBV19,CASSPDRDRGLGYTF,TGTGCCAGTAGTCCAGACCGGGACAGGGGACTTGGCTACACCTTC
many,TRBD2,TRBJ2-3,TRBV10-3,CAIRPDLIAGADTQYF,TGTGCCATCAGACCCGACCTTATAGCGGGAGCAGATACGCAGTATTTT